This T cell receptor beta chain was documented in a study of shared clonotypes between healthy human individuals. Study-wide background: With ages of 18 to 49, the donors were two women and a few men.

The study's findings and limits: Rarefaction analysis demonstrated incomplete sorted-subset sequencing notwithstanding large depth.

In regard to this clone: The antigen is not known.

Germline CDR1 and CDR2: MDHEN and SYDVKM. The CDR3 consists of 12 residues. Trimming cost V 9 bases and J 3 bases, with 12 bases left between them. Authors' methods: ImmunoSEQ junction-only sequences lacked quality scores, so their filtering differed. The table came from immunoSEQ multiplex PCR; TCRdb's copy has only in-frame clones and leaves some out. V and J calls and clone size are as listed in that table; D and trimming were resolved from the DNA. The data contain a few million clones, 93% of them singletons. Naivety among CD8 cells was defined by CD45RO negativity and positive CCR7 selection, thereby excluding terminally differentiated effector memory CD45RA+ cells.

The sample taken for sequencing was naive CD8+ T cells from PBMCs. This clonotype was sampled from a man aged 18 to 29 in good health. Some clones in this sample may be carry-over from other donors' samples. This chain uses TRBV28 with TRBJ2-7; D gene unclear. CDR3 sequence reads: CASAADLYEQYF. The CDR3 nucleotides are TGTGCCAGTGCCGCCGACCTCTACGAGCAGTACTTC.